This T cell receptor (beta chain) stems from a study of shared clonotypes between healthy human individuals. Broader study findings: Naive CD4 clonotypes overlapped across a few donors at about 5%. It was anticipated that sequencing depth would influence how many clonotypes donors shared. Having only a few donors restricted how much genetic and exposure-history diversity was captured.

As regards this clone: The antigen is not known.

The authors ran the assay at deep level. Profiling relied on immunoSEQ multiplex PCR, and the TCRdb table lists in-frame clones only, not all of them. The table records some 2,400,000 clones, under 97% of them present only once. The CDR3 length is 17 residues. Germline CDR1 is MNHNS and CDR2 is SASEGT. The ends lost 4 bases at V and 2 bases at J; junction bases unmatched: 8. The V and J genes are TRBV6-1 and TRBJ2-1; 10 bases match TRBD2. The source material was naive CD4+ T cells sorted from blood. The subset denotes: CD45RA+ positively selected. The source is a man between 18 and 35 years old in good health. CDR3 loop: CASSGLASGGAYNEQFF. In DNA, the CDR3 is TGTGCCAGCAGTGGTCTTGCTAGCGGGGGAGCCTACAATGAGCAGTTCTTC.